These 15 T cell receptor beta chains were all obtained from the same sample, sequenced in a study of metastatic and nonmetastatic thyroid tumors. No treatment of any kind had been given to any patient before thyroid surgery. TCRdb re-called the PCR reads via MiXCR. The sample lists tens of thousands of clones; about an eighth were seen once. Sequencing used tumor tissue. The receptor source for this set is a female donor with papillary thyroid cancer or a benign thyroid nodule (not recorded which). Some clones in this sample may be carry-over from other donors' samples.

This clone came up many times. CDR3 DNA: TGTGCCAGCAGCTGGCAGGGGGCGGACACCGGGGAGCTGTTTTTT. Translation gives CASSWQGADTGELFF. The chain has TRBV5-8 and TRBJ2-2; 8 positions agree with TRBD1. Germline trimming cut 3 bases from V and 3 bases from J; bases unmatched to any gene: 4. The CDR3 is made up of 15 amino acids. Germline assignment: CDR1 SGHTS and CDR2 YDEGEE.

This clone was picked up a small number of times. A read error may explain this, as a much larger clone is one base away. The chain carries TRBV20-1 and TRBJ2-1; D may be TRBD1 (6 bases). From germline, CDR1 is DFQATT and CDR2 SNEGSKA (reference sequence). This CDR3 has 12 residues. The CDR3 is CSAVQGRSEKFF. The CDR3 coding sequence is TGCAGTGCTGTACAGGGTAGGAGTGAGAAGTTCTTC.

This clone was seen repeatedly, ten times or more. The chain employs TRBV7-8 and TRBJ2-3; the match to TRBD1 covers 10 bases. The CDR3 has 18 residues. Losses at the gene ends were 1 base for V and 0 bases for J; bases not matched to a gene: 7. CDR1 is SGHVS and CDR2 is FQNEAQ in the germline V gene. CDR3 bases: TGTGCCAGCAGCTTAGGACAGGGGGCGAGACCTAGCACAGATACGCAGTATTTT. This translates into CASSLGQGARPSTDTQYF.

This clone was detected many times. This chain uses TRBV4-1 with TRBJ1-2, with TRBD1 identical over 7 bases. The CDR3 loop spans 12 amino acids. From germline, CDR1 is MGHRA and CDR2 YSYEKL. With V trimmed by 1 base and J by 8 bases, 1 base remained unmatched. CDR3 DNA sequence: TGCGCCAGCAGCCAAGGGACAGGCGGCTACACCTTC. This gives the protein CASSQGTGGYTF.

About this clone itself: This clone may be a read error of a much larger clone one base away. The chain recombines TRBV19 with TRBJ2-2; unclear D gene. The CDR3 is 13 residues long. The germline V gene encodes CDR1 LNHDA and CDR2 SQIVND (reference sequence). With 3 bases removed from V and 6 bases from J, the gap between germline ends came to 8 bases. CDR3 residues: CASSIGLSGELFF. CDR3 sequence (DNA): TGTGCCAGTAGTATTGGGTTATCCGGGGAGCTGTTTTTT.

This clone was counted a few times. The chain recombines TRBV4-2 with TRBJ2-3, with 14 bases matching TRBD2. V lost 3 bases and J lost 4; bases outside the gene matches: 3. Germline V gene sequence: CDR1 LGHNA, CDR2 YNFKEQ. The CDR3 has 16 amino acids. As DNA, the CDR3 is TGTGCCAGCAGCCATGGGACTAGCGGGAGCCCAGATACGCAGTATTTT. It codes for CASSHGTSGSPDTQYF.

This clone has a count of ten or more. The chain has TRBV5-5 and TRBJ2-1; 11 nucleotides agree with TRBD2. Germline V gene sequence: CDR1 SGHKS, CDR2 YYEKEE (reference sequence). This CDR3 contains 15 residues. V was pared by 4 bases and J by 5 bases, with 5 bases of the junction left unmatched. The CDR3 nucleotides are TGTGCCAGCAGCGGCGGGACTAGCGGAAACAATGAGCAGTTCTTC. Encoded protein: CASSGGTSGNNEQFF.

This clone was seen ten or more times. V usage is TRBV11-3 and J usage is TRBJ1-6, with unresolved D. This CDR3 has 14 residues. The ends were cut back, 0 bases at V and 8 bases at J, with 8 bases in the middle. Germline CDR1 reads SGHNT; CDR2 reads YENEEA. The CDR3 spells CASSLDRSDSPLHF. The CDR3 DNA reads TGTGCCAGCAGCTTAGACAGGAGTGATTCACCCCTCCACTTT.

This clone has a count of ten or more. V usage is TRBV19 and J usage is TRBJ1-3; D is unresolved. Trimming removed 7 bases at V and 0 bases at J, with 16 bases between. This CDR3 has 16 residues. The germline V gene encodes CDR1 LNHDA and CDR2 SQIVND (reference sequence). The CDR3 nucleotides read TGTGCCAGTATCCGAAACCGGGCAAACTCTGGAAACACCATATATTTT. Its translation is CASIRNRANSGNTIYF.

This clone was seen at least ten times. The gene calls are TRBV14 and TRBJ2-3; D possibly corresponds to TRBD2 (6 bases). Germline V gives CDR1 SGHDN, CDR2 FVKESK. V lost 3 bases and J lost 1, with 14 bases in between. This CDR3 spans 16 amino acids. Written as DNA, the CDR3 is TGTGCCAGCAGCCACGGTATGGGGGGACGCACAGATACGCAGTATTTT. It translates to CASSHGMGGRTDTQYF. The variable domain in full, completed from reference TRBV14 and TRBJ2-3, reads EAGVTQFPSHSVIEKGQTVTLRCDPISGHDNLYWYRRVMGKEIKFLLHFVKESKQDESGMPNNRFLAERTGGTYSTLKVQPAELEDSGVYFCASSHGMGGRTDTQYFGPGTRLTVL.

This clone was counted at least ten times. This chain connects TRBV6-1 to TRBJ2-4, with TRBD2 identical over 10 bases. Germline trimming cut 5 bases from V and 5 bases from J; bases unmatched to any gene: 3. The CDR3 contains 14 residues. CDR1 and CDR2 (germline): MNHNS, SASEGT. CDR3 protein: CASSQTSGQNIQYF. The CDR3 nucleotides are TGTGCCAGCAGTCAGACTAGCGGGCAAAACATTCAGTACTTC.

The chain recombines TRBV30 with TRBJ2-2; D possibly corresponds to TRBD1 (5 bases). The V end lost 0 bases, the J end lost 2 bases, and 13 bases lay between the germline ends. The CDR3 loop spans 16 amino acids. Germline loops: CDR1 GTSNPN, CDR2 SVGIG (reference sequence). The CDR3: CAWSVLIQANTGELFF. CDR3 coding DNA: TGTGCCTGGAGTGTATTAATACAGGCCAACACCGGGGAGCTGTTTTTT.

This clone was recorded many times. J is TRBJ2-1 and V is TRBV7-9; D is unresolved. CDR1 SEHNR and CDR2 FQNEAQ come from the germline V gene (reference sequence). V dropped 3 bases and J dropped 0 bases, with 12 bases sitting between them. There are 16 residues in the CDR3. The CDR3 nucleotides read TGTGCCAGCAGCTTCTTAGTTCCGAGCTCCTACAATGAGCAGTTCTTC. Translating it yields CASSFLVPSSYNEQFF.

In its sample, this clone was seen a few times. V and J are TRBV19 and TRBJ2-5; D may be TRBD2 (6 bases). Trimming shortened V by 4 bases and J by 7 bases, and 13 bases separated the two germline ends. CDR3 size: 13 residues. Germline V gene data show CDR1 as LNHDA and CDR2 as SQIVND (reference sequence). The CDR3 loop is CASSTGTSGTQYF. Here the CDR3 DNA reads TGTGCCAGTAGTACCGGGACTTCGGGGACCCAGTACTTC.

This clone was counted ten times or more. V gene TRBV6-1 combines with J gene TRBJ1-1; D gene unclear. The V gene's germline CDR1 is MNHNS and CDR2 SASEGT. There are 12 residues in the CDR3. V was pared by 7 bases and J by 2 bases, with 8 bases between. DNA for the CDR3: TGTGCCAGCATGGTGACTAACACTGAAGCTTTCTTT. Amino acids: CASMVTNTEAFF.